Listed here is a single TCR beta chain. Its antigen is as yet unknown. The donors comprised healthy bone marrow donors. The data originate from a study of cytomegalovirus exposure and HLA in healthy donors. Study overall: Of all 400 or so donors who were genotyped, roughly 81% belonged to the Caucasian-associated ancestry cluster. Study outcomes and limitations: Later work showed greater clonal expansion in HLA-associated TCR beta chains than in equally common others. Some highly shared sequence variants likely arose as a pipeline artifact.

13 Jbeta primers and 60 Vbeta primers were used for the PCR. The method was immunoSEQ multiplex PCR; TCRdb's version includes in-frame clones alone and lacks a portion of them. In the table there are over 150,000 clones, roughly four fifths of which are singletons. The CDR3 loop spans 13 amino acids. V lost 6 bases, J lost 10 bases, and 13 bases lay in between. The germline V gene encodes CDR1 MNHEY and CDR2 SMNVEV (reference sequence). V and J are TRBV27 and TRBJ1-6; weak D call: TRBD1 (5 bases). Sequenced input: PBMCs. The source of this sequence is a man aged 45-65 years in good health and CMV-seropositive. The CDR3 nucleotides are TGTGCCAGCAGCCATTCGGGGGTATCACCCCTCCACTTT. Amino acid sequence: CASSHSGVSPLHF.